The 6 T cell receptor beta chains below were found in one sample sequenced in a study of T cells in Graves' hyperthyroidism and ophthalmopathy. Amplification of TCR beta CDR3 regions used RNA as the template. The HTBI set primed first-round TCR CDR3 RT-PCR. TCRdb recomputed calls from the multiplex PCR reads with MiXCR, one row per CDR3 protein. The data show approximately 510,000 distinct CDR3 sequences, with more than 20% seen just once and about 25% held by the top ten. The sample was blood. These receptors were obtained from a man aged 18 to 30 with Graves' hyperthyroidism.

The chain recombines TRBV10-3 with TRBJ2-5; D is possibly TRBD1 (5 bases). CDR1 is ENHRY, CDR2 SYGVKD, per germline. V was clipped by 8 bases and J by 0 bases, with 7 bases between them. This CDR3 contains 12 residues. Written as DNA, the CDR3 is TGTGCCATCGGGGCTTACCAAGAGACCCAGTACTTC. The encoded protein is CAIGAYQETQYF.

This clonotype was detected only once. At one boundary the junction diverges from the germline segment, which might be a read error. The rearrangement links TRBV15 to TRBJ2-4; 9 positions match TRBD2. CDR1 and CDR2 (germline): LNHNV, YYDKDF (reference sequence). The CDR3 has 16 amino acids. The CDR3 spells CATSRGEGLAINIQYF. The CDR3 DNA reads TGTGCCACCAGTAGAGGCGAAGGACTAGCGATCAACATTCAGTACTTC.

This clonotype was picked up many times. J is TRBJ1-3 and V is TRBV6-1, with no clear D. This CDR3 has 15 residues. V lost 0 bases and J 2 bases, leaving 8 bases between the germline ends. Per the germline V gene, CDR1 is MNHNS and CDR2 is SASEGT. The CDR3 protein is CASSEAPGAGNTIYF. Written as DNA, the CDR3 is TGTGCCAGCAGTGAAGCGCCTGGGGCTGGAAACACCATATATTTT.

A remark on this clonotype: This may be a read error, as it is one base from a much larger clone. CDR3 in DNA: TGCAGTGCTAGTAAGAGCGTTTCTGTTAACACTGAAGCTTGCTTT. Translation: CSASKSVSVNTEACF. The rearrangement joins TRBV20-1 to TRBJ1-1; no reliable D call. There are 15 residues in the CDR3. CDR1 and CDR2 (germline): DFQATT, SNEGSKA (reference sequence).

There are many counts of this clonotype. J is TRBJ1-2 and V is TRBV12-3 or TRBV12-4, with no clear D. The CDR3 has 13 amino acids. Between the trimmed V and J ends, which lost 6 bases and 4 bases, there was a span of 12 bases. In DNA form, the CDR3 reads TGTGCCAGCAGCCCTTTATCGGGCTATGGCTACACCTTC. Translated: CASSPLSGYGYTF.

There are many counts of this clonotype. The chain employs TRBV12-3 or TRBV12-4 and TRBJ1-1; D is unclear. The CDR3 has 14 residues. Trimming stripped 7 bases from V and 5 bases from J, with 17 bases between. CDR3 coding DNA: TGTGCCAGCAAAATCATGGGGTGGGATACTGAAGCTTTCTTT. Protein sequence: CASKIMGWDTEAFF.